Following are 10 T cell receptor beta chains from one sample sequenced in a study of T cell repertoires in cytomegalovirus infection. These TCRs' antigens remain unknown. TCRdb processed the reads anew with MiXCR; each CDR3 protein has one entry. Here the sample spans about 890,000 distinct CDR3 sequences, approximately 30% being singletons. This specimen consisted of cultured CD8+ T cells from PBMCs, obtained from culture after CMV antigen stimulation. These receptors came from a human donor in good health (CMV status not recorded). Some clones in this sample may be carry-over from other donors' samples.

The genes are TRBV14 and TRBJ1-1; no firm D call. Trimming cost V 1 base and J 2 bases, with 17 bases left between them. This CDR3 is built from 17 residues. CDR1 is SGHDN, CDR2 FVKESK, per germline. CDR3 region: CASSQGAWKGTNTEAFF. The CDR3, as DNA: TGTGCCAGCAGCCAAGGGGCCTGGAAGGGAACCAACACTGAAGCTTTCTTT.

This chain connects TRBV4-2 to TRBJ1-1; no reliable D call. V lost 1 base, J lost 6 bases, and 12 bases lay in between. The CDR3 length is 14 residues. Germline-derived CDR1 and CDR2 are LGHNA and YNFKEQ. The CDR3 reads CASSQAKGNAEAFF. CDR3 nucleotides: TGTGCCAGCAGCCAAGCCAAGGGTAACGCTGAAGCTTTCTTT.

The V and J genes are TRBV5-6 and TRBJ2-7, with 7 nucleotides matching TRBD1. The CDR3 spans 15 residues. V dropped 2 bases and J dropped 0; count of bases not matched to a gene: 5. Germline-derived CDR1 and CDR2 are SGHDT and YYEEEE. In DNA, the CDR3 is TGTGCCAGCAGCTTTGGACAGGTGTTCTCCTACGAGCAGTACGTC. Encoded protein: CASSFGQVFSYEQYV.

This clonotype was seen ten or more times. The genes are TRBV6-2 or TRBV6-3 and TRBJ1-1; D might be TRBD1 (6 bases). Germline CDR1 reads MNHEY; CDR2 reads SVGEGT. Trimming left V 1 base short and J 9 bases short, with 9 bases between. The CDR3 length is 12 residues. Written as DNA, the CDR3 is TGTGCCAGCAGTTACTTACAGGGAAAAGCTTTCTTT. Encoded protein: CASSYLQGKAFF.

The table lists this clonotype with many counts. The chain is built from TRBV18 and TRBJ2-7; no clear D gene. V was pared by 3 bases and J by 2 bases, with 8 bases between. CDR1 is KGHSH, CDR2 LQKENI, per germline. The CDR3 spans 13 residues. The CDR3 loop is CASSPSATYEQYV. The CDR3 DNA is TGTGCCAGCTCACCGAGCGCTACCTACGAGCAGTACGTC.

The chain is built from TRBV6-1 and TRBJ1-4; D not certain. The V end lost 1 base, the J end lost 4 bases, and 7 bases lay between the germline ends. The CDR3 contains 14 residues. Germline CDR1 reads MNHNS; CDR2 reads SASEGT. CDR3 coding DNA: TGTGCCAGCAGTGAAGGTCCTTTTAATGAAAAACTGTTTTTT. It translates to CASSEGPFNEKLFF.

As to this clonotype: At one of its ends the junction is not consistent with the germline gene, which may arise from a read error. The CDR3 reads CVSSQDRSGGNQETQYF. The CDR3 region has the DNA TGTGTCAGCAGCCAAGATAGAAGCGGGGGCAACCAAGAGACCCAGTACTTC. This chain links TRBV4-2 with TRBJ2-5; 8 bases match TRBD2. Germline values: CDR1 LGHNA, CDR2 YNFKEQ. This CDR3 spans 17 amino acids.

The gene calls are TRBV6-2 or TRBV6-3 and TRBJ2-1; the D is unclear. V shed 2 bases and J shed 8 bases, with 10 bases lying between them. Germline V lookup: CDR1 MNHEY, CDR2 SVGEGT. This CDR3 has 13 amino acids. The CDR3 sequence: CASSYRYRDEQFF. In nucleotides, the CDR3 is TGTGCCAGCAGTTACCGTTATCGAGATGAGCAGTTCTTC.

This rearrangement joins TRBV3-1 to TRBJ2-3; TRBD2 agrees at 10 bases. The CDR3 extends over 18 amino acids. V trimming: 1 base; J trimming: 2 bases; junction bases outside the gene matches: 9. Germline loops: CDR1 LGHDT, CDR2 YNNKEL (reference sequence). CDR3 DNA: TGTGCCAGCAGCCAAGGGGGGACTAGCGTTTTATACACAGATACGCAGTATTTT. It translates to CASSQGGTSVLYTDTQYF.

The genes are TRBV3-1 and TRBJ2-4; D may be TRBD1 (5 bases). Per germline, CDR1 LGHDT and CDR2 YNNKEL (reference sequence). The V gene lost 11 bases and the J gene lost 0 bases, with 14 bases spanning the gap. This CDR3 comprises 14 residues. CDR3 amino acids: CASQVGLAKNIQYF. The CDR3 nucleotides are TGTGCCTCACAGGTGGGCCTAGCCAAAAACATTCAGTACTTC.